These T cell receptor beta chains were read from a single sample in a study of T cell repertoires in cytomegalovirus infection. TCRdb independently ran MiXCR on the reads; one entry per CDR3 protein. The table includes more than 400,000 distinct CDR3 sequences, around a quarter detected once. The sample consisted of PBMCs. The source is a human donor in good health (CMV status not recorded). Some clones in this sample may be carry-over from other donors' samples. Both conserved end residues are part of each CDR3. A D gene is named only where the DNA matches it firmly.

CDR3aa: CASSPDHSYEQYF
j_gene: TRBJ2-7
v_gene: TRBV7-3
d_gene: -

CDR3aa: CASSSAGQGENIQYF
j_gene: TRBJ2-4
v_gene: TRBV5-4
d_gene: TRBD1

CDR3aa: CASSMGTSGISYNEQFF
j_gene: TRBJ2-1
v_gene: TRBV19
d_gene: TRBD2

CDR3aa: CASAGEGSYEQYF
j_gene: TRBJ2-7
v_gene: TRBV27
d_gene: TRBD2

CDR3aa: CASSLDPANQPQHF
j_gene: TRBJ1-5
v_gene: TRBV5-4
d_gene: -

CDR3aa: CATAAYTSTDTQYF
j_gene: TRBJ2-3
v_gene: TRBV11-2
d_gene: -

CDR3aa: CASSKGGSAGELFF
j_gene: TRBJ2-2
v_gene: TRBV28
d_gene: TRBD2

CDR3aa: CASSQEQGYGNTIYF
j_gene: TRBJ1-3
v_gene: TRBV4-3
d_gene: -

CDR3aa: CASSLTRGTEAFF
j_gene: TRBJ1-1
v_gene: TRBV12-3/TRBV12-4
d_gene: -

CDR3aa: CSAKRAGGGNEQFF
j_gene: TRBJ2-1
v_gene: TRBV20-1
d_gene: TRBD2

CDR3aa: CASSPQLRETQYF
j_gene: TRBJ2-5
v_gene: TRBV12-3/TRBV12-4
d_gene: -

CDR3aa: CSGQREERNEQFF
j_gene: TRBJ2-1
v_gene: TRBV29-1
d_gene: TRBD2

CDR3aa: CANRDREDTIYF
j_gene: TRBJ1-3
v_gene: TRBV10-3
d_gene: TRBD1

CDR3aa: CASSRRTGYTF
j_gene: TRBJ1-2
v_gene: TRBV12-3/TRBV12-4
d_gene: -

CDR3aa: CASSFPGGQGPDTQYF
j_gene: TRBJ2-3
v_gene: TRBV7-9
d_gene: TRBD1

CDR3aa: CASQGGPVDGYTF
j_gene: TRBJ1-2
v_gene: TRBV12-3/TRBV12-4
d_gene: TRBD1

CDR3aa: CASSLAPGTGSNEQFF
j_gene: TRBJ2-1
v_gene: TRBV11-3
d_gene: -

CDR3aa: CATSDFRDEAFF
j_gene: TRBJ1-1
v_gene: TRBV24-1
d_gene: -

CDR3aa: CASSRTEQSSYEQYF
j_gene: TRBJ2-7
v_gene: TRBV7-6
d_gene: -

CDR3aa: CASSFKHNSPLHF
j_gene: TRBJ1-6
v_gene: TRBV28
d_gene: -

CDR3aa: CASSFRDFRVSTDTQYF
j_gene: TRBJ2-3
v_gene: TRBV7-2
d_gene: -

CDR3aa: CASSLDGFEQYF
j_gene: TRBJ2-7
v_gene: TRBV11-3
d_gene: -

CDR3aa: CASQRGGVSNQPQHF
j_gene: TRBJ1-5
v_gene: TRBV7-9
d_gene: -

CDR3aa: CSARVTYEQYF
j_gene: TRBJ2-7
v_gene: TRBV20-1
d_gene: -

CDR3aa: CSADRIAGAQQYF
j_gene: TRBJ2-7
v_gene: TRBV20-1
d_gene: TRBD2

CDR3aa: CASSFSLGNEQFF
j_gene: TRBJ2-1
v_gene: TRBV7-3
d_gene: -

CDR3aa: CASSLVGLGETQYF
j_gene: TRBJ2-5
v_gene: TRBV7-2
d_gene: -

CDR3aa: CASSLGPTRGDTQYF
j_gene: TRBJ2-3
v_gene: TRBV5-5
d_gene: -

CDR3aa: CASSLTGTPDF
j_gene: TRBJ1-1
v_gene: TRBV11-2
d_gene: -

CDR3aa: CASSLDQRSQYF
j_gene: TRBJ2-5
v_gene: TRBV11-2
d_gene: -

CDR3aa: CSARLAVSYNEQFF
j_gene: TRBJ2-1
v_gene: TRBV20-1
d_gene: -

CDR3aa: CASIQKGTSGRGEQFF
j_gene: TRBJ2-1
v_gene: TRBV6-1
d_gene: TRBD2

CDR3aa: CASCQGINTGNTIYF
j_gene: TRBJ1-3
v_gene: TRBV7-8
d_gene: -

CDR3aa: CASSPEHRGTFDEQYF
j_gene: TRBJ2-7
v_gene: TRBV18
d_gene: TRBD1

CDR3aa: CASSSFRTGQHQPQHF
j_gene: TRBJ1-5
v_gene: TRBV7-8
d_gene: TRBD1

CDR3aa: CASTVGGNLYNEQFF
j_gene: TRBJ2-1
v_gene: TRBV19
d_gene: -

CDR3aa: CASSEVVTGELFF
j_gene: TRBJ2-2
v_gene: TRBV2
d_gene: -

CDR3aa: CASTQAGAGGYTF
j_gene: TRBJ1-2
v_gene: TRBV2
d_gene: -

CDR3aa: CASSTNGQGVNIQYF
j_gene: TRBJ2-4
v_gene: TRBV28
d_gene: TRBD1

CDR3aa: CASSHSGTVNTEAFF
j_gene: TRBJ1-1
v_gene: TRBV14
d_gene: TRBD1

CDR3aa: CASSPGHQQPQHF
j_gene: TRBJ1-5
v_gene: TRBV11-2
d_gene: -

CDR3aa: CASSQETGTNTGELFF
j_gene: TRBJ2-2
v_gene: TRBV4-2
d_gene: -

CDR3aa: CSVEAGVGQPQHF
j_gene: TRBJ1-5
v_gene: TRBV29-1
d_gene: -

CDR3aa: CASSLALKGPLNYGYTF
j_gene: TRBJ1-2
v_gene: TRBV7-2
d_gene: -

CDR3aa: CASSFEDSAQHF
j_gene: TRBJ1-5
v_gene: TRBV28
d_gene: -

CDR3aa: CSASRQGGYSPLHF
j_gene: TRBJ1-6
v_gene: TRBV20-1
d_gene: -

CDR3aa: CASTPGQTNYGYTF
j_gene: TRBJ1-2
v_gene: TRBV7-8
d_gene: TRBD1

CDR3aa: CSRRAGKGYTF
j_gene: TRBJ1-2
v_gene: TRBV20-1
d_gene: -

CDR3aa: CASSSGDGFREQYF
j_gene: TRBJ2-7
v_gene: TRBV7-2
d_gene: -

CDR3aa: CASRDGTGATNEKLFF
j_gene: TRBJ1-4
v_gene: TRBV7-6
d_gene: TRBD1

CDR3aa: CASSPRRGSGELFF
j_gene: TRBJ2-2
v_gene: TRBV27
d_gene: -

CDR3aa: CASSLVQGGQPQHF
j_gene: TRBJ1-5
v_gene: TRBV7-2
d_gene: TRBD1

CDR3aa: CASSLGDRGSYEQYF
j_gene: TRBJ2-7
v_gene: TRBV7-9
d_gene: TRBD1

CDR3aa: CSTPVQGMGGYTF
j_gene: TRBJ1-2
v_gene: TRBV29-1
d_gene: -

CDR3aa: CASSLDGQRQETQYF
j_gene: TRBJ2-5
v_gene: TRBV11-3
d_gene: -

CDR3aa: CATSRPQGGFTEAFF
j_gene: TRBJ1-1
v_gene: TRBV15
d_gene: -

CDR3aa: CSAGAGYSNQPQHF
j_gene: TRBJ1-5
v_gene: TRBV20-1
d_gene: -

CDR3aa: CSARIFGGAEAFF
j_gene: TRBJ1-1
v_gene: TRBV20-1
d_gene: -

CDR3aa: CASSRVSYEQYF
j_gene: TRBJ2-7
v_gene: TRBV12-3/TRBV12-4
d_gene: -

CDR3aa: CASSLWGSRGETQYF
j_gene: TRBJ2-5
v_gene: TRBV5-4
d_gene: -